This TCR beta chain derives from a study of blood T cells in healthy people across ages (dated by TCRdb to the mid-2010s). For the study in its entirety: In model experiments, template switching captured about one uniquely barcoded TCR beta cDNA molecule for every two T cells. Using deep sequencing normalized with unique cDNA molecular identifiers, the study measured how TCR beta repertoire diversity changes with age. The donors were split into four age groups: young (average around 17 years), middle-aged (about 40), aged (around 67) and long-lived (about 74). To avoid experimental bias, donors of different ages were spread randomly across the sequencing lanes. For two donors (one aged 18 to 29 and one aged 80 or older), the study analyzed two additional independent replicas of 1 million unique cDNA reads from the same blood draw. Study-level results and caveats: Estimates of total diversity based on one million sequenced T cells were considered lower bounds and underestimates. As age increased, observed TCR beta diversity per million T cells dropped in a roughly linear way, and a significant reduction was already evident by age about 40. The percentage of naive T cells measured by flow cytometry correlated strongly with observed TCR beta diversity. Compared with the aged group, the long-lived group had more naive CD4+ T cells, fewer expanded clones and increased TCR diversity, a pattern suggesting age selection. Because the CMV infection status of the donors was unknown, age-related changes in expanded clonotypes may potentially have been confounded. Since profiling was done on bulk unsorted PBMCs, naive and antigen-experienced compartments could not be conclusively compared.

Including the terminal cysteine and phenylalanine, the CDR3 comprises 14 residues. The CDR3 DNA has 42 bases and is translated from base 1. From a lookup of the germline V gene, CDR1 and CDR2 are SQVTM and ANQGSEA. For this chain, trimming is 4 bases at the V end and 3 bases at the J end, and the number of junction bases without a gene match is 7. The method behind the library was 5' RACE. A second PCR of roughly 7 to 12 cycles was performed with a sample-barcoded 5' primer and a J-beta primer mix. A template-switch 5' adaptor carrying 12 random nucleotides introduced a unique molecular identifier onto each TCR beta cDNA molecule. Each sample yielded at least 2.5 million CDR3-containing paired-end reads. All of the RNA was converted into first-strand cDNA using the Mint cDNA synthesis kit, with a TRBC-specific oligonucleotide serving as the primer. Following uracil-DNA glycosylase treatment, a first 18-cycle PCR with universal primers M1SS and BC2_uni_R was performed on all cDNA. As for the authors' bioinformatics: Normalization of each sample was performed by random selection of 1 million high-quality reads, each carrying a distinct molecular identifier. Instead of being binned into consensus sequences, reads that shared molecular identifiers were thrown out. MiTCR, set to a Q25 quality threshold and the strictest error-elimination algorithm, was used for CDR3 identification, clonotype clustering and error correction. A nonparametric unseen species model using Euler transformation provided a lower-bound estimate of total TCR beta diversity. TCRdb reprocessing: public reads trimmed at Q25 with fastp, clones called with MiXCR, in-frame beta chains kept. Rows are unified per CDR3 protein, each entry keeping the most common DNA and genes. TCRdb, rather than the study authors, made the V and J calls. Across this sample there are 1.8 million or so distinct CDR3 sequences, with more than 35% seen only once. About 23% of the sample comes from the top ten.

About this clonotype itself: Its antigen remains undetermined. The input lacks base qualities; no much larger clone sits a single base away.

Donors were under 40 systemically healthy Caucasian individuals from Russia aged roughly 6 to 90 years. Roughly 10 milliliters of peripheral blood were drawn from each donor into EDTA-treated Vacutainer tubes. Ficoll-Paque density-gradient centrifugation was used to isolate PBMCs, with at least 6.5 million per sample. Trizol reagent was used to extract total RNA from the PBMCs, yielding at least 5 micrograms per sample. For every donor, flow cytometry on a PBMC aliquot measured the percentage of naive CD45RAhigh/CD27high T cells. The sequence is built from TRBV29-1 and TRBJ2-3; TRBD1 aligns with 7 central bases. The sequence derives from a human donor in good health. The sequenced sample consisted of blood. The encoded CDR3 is CSVANRGGTDTQYF. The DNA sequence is TGCAGCGTTGCAAACAGGGGTGGAACAGATACGCAGTATTTT.